These 11 T cell receptor beta chains originate from one sample sequenced in a study of cytomegalovirus exposure and HLA in healthy donors. A multiplex PCR was run with 60 Vbeta primers and 13 Jbeta primers. Repertoires were generated with immunoSEQ multiplex PCR, while TCRdb's copy carries only in-frame clones and drops some. Here the sample spans around 110,000 clones, 80% to 85% being singletons. Sequenced sample: PBMCs. These receptors originate from a woman aged 30 to 39 in good health and CMV-seronegative.

CDR3 in amino acids: CASSWDRGFPYEQYF. In DNA form, the CDR3 reads TGCGCCAGCAGCTGGGACAGGGGGTTCCCCTACGAGCAGTACTTC. The chain joins TRBV5-1 to TRBJ2-7, with TRBD1 matching over 11 bases. V trimming: 3 bases; J trimming: 2 bases; junction bases outside the gene matches: 4. CDR3 length: 15 amino acids. Germline V gene sequence: CDR1 SGHRS, CDR2 YFSETQ.

This sequence joins TRBV5-4 and TRBJ2-1, with 7 nucleotides matching TRBD2. This CDR3 contains 15 residues. Trimming at V came to 0 bases and at J to 5 bases, leaving 5 bases not matched to a gene. Per germline, CDR1 SGHNT and CDR2 YYREEE (reference sequence). CDR3 sequence: CASSLAAGAHNEQFF. The CDR3 DNA reads TGTGCCAGCAGCTTGGCCGCGGGAGCGCACAATGAGCAGTTCTTC.

The chain combines TRBV6-5 with TRBJ1-1; 11 bases align to TRBD1. CDR3 size: 14 residues. Germline V lookup: CDR1 MNHEY, CDR2 SVGAGI. V gave up 5 bases and J gave up 7 bases; unmatched junction bases: 6. CDR3 protein: CASSTGQGAVEAFF. The CDR3 region has the DNA TGTGCCAGCAGTACCGGACAGGGGGCAGTTGAAGCTTTCTTT.

This sequence joins TRBV7-2 and TRBJ1-1; no clear D. Germline V gives CDR1 SGHTA, CDR2 FQGNSA. This CDR3 has 16 amino acids. V lost 2 bases to trimming and J lost 1 base, with 14 bases between them. The CDR3 DNA sequence: TGTGCCAGCAGCTTAAATGGAGAGATGGGGAACACTGAAGCTTTCTTT. Translated: CASSLNGEMGNTEAFF.

The J gene is TRBJ2-4, the V gene TRBV7-9; 9 nucleotides align to TRBD2. CDR3 length: 15 amino acids. The junction had 5 bases not matched to a gene; V was cut back by 2 bases and J by 6 bases. Germline CDR1 SEHNR, CDR2 FQNEAQ (reference sequence). CDR3: CASSLFSGSRNIQYF. CDR3 nucleotides: TGTGCCAGCAGCTTATTTAGCGGGAGTAGAAACATTCAGTACTTC.

The rearrangement joins TRBV12-5 to TRBJ2-1, with 11 positions matching TRBD1. The CDR3 is 15 residues long. V was clipped by 6 bases and J by 8 bases; unmatched bases: 9. Germline assignment: CDR1 LGHNT and CDR2 FRNRAP. The CDR3 here is CASGLGQGARDEQFF. The DNA for the CDR3 is TGTGCTAGTGGCCTCGGACAGGGGGCGCGGGATGAGCAGTTCTTC.

This chain joins TRBV7-9 and TRBJ1-5, with a possible D match to TRBD1 (6 bases). The CDR3 length is 14 residues. Trimming took 5 bases from V and 5 from J, leaving 13 bases between them. Germline V CDR1 and CDR2: SEHNR, FQNEAQ (reference sequence). The CDR3: CASSLTGFDQPQHF. CDR3 nucleotide sequence: TGTGCCAGCAGCCTGACAGGATTTGATCAGCCCCAGCATTTT.

Comments on this clone: Other DNA sequences in this specimen translate into the identical CDR3. The chain is built from TRBV28 and TRBJ2-5, with 9 bases identical to TRBD1. The V gene end was trimmed by 4 bases and the J gene end by 5 bases; junction bases not matched to a gene: 5. CDR3 length equals 14 residues. Germline V gene lookup returns CDR1 MDHEN and CDR2 SYDVKM. CDR3 sequence: CASSSGTGWETQYF. CDR3 DNA sequence: TGTGCCAGCAGTTCCGGGACAGGGTGGGAGACCCAGTACTTC.

The CDR3 spells CAIGAGQEETQYF. The CDR3, as DNA: TGTGCCATCGGAGCGGGACAGGAAGAGACCCAGTACTTC. J is TRBJ2-5 and V is TRBV10-3; D possibly corresponds to TRBD1 (8 bases). V lost 8 bases and J lost 3, with 13 bases in between. The CDR3 is 13 residues long. Germline V CDR1 and CDR2: ENHRY, SYGVKD.

This rearrangement joins TRBV7-9 to TRBJ2-5, with 7 bases matching TRBD2. The germline CDR1 and CDR2 sequences are SEHNR and FQNEAQ (reference sequence). CDR3 size: 14 residues. Trimming took 5 bases from V and 5 from J; bases not matched to a gene: 8. The CDR3 DNA is TGTGCCAGCAGCGCTACCCCCGGGGGGGAGACCCAGTACTTC. Protein product: CASSATPGGETQYF. Drawing the rest from reference TRBV7-9 and TRBJ2-5, the complete variable domain is DTGVSQNPRHKITKRGQNVTFRCDPISEHNRLYWYRQTLGQGPEFLTYFQNEAQLEKSRLLSDRFSAERPKGSFSTLEIQRTEQGDSAMYLCASSATPGGETQYFGPGTRLLVL.

The CDR3 loop reads CATSSDSATYEQYF. The CDR3 nucleotides read TGTGCCACCAGCAGCGATAGTGCAACCTACGAGCAGTACTTC. This chain links TRBV15 with TRBJ2-7; D is uncertain. Germline V gene data show CDR1 as LNHNV and CDR2 as YYDKDF (reference sequence). V was clipped by 3 bases and J by 2 bases, with 11 bases between them. The CDR3 sequence is 14 residues long.